This TCR beta chain was recorded in a study of T cell changes during pregnancy in multiple sclerosis. This CDR3 spans 16 amino acids. V was pared by 3 bases and J by 0 bases, with 13 bases between. Germline loops: CDR1 KGHSH, CDR2 LQKENI. Profiling relied on immunoSEQ multiplex PCR, and the TCRdb table lists in-frame clones only, not all of them. Found here are some 73,000 clones, over 80% of them singletons; the top ten hold 2.5% to 3.5%. The receptor was derived from a female donor in good health, enrolled as a control in a pregnancy study. The chain uses TRBV18 and TRBJ2-3, with D perhaps matching TRBD2 (5 bases). This specimen consisted of peripheral blood, obtained in the third trimester of pregnancy. The CDR3 DNA reads as TGTGCCAGCTCACCTTCTGCGACTACTAGCACAGATACGCAGTATTTT. Protein: CASSPSATTSTDTQYF. The full variable domain, in which reference TRBV18 and TRBJ2-3 provide the parts outside the CDR3, is NAGVMQNPRHLVRRRGQEARLRCSPMKGHSHVYWYRQLPEEGLKFMVYLQKENIIDESGMPKERFSAEFPKEGPSILRIQQVVRGDSAAYFCASSPSATTSTDTQYFGPGTRLTVL.